The 23 T cell receptor beta chains below come from one sample, sequenced in a study of blood T cell repertoires in COVID-19. Assay used: immunoSEQ multiplex PCR; TCRdb lists only in-frame clones, some missing. Here the sample spans approximately 150,000 clones, 81% being singletons. Sequenced input: peripheral blood. The receptor set was obtained from a man in his fifties or sixties with active or convalescent COVID-19.

CDR3 region: CASRRDRTAYEQYF. CDR3 DNA: TGTGCCAGCAGACGGGACAGAACCGCCTACGAGCAGTACTTC. The J gene is TRBJ2-7, the V gene TRBV27; 7 nucleotides line up with TRBD1. The CDR3 covers 14 residues. Looked up from germline, CDR1 is MNHEY and CDR2 is SMNVEV (reference sequence). With V trimmed by 6 bases and J by 2 bases, 7 bases remained unmatched.

The chain combines TRBV6-6 with TRBJ2-3; the D gene is possibly TRBD1 (5 bases). V was cut by 5 bases and J by 2 bases, with 14 bases left in between. Looked up from germline, CDR1 is MNHNY and CDR2 is SVGAGI (reference sequence). The CDR3 is 15 residues long. For the CDR3, the DNA is TGTGCCAGCAGTATGGGGCAGAGCGTCACAGATACGCAGTATTTT. Its protein product is CASSMGQSVTDTQYF.

Only one count was recorded for this clone. V is TRBV5-4 and J is TRBJ1-2; TRBD1 matches at 10 bases. The germline CDR1 and CDR2 sequences are SGHNT and YYREEE (reference sequence). V lost 4 bases to trimming and J lost 7 bases; unmatched junction nucleotides: 7. This CDR3 comprises 14 residues. DNA for the CDR3: TGTGCCAGCAGCCTGACAGGGGGCCTAGGTGGCTACACCTTC. This gives the protein CASSLTGGLGGYTF. The full variable domain, completed using reference TRBV5-4 and TRBJ1-2, is ETGVTQSPTHLIKTRGQQVTLRCSSQSGHNTVSWYQQALGQGPQFIFQYYREEENGRGNFPPRFSGLQFPNYSSELNVNALELDDSALYLCASSLTGGLGGYTFGSGTRLTVV.

The J gene is TRBJ1-1, the V gene TRBV19, with D possibly TRBD1 on 6 matching bases. Per germline, CDR1 LNHDA and CDR2 SQIVND (reference sequence). The CDR3 extends over 15 amino acids. V gave up 2 bases and J gave up 6 bases, with 16 bases separating them. The CDR3 is CASSIQGSRVAEAFF. CDR3 in DNA: TGTGCCAGTAGTATACAGGGGTCCCGAGTCGCTGAAGCTTTCTTT.

This chain uses TRBV5-1 with TRBJ2-3; TRBD2 matches at 11 bases. Germline trimming cut 3 bases from V and 6 bases from J; bases unmatched to any gene: 9. The germline gives CDR1 SGHRS, CDR2 YFSETQ. The CDR3 runs 16 residues. DNA for the CDR3: TGCGCCAGCAGCTCGGATAGCGGGAGGGCCGTGGATACGCAGTATTTT. Amino acids: CASSSDSGRAVDTQYF.

This rearrangement joins TRBV10-1 to TRBJ1-2; 9 positions agree with TRBD1. This CDR3 comprises 13 residues. V lost 4 bases and J lost 8; bases outside the gene matches: 5. The germline gives CDR1 WNHNN, CDR2 SYGVQD (reference sequence). The CDR3 is CASSGGQGGGYTF. CDR3 sequence (DNA): TGCGCCAGCAGTGGGGGACAGGGTGGCGGCTACACCTTC.

The J gene is TRBJ2-7, the V gene TRBV5-5, with D possibly TRBD1 on 6 matching bases. Trimming took 0 bases from V and 2 from J, leaving 12 bases between them. CDR1 is SGHKS, CDR2 YYEKEE, per germline (reference sequence). This CDR3 has 15 residues. CDR3 coding DNA: TGTGCCAGCAGCTTGGTGGCACAGGGAGCCTACGAGCAGTACTTC. Protein sequence: CASSLVAQGAYEQYF.

The rearrangement links TRBV7-7 to TRBJ2-1, with 11 bases aligning to TRBD2. Trimming removed 5 bases from V and 7 bases from J; junction bases left unmatched: 10. The CDR3 loop spans 16 amino acids. Germline loops: CDR1 SSHAT, CDR2 FNYEAQ (reference sequence). CDR3 sequence: CASSPIAGGPGNEQFF. CDR3 in DNA: TGTGCCAGCAGCCCAATAGCGGGGGGGCCTGGGAATGAGCAGTTCTTC.

The rearrangement joins TRBV3-1 (or the pseudogene TRBV3-2) to TRBJ1-1; D gene uncertain. V shed 0 bases and J shed 8 bases, with 16 bases lying between them. The CDR3 length is 15 residues. Germline CDR1 reads LGHDT; CDR2 reads YNNKEL (reference sequence). The CDR3 DNA reads as TGTGCCAGCAGCCAAGATGGCGGCGAGGGCCGGGAAGCTTTCTTT. This sequence encodes CASSQDGGEGREAFF.

The rearrangement links TRBV3-1 (or the pseudogene TRBV3-2) to TRBJ2-4; the match to TRBD1 covers 9 bases. CDR1 and CDR2 (germline): LGHDT, YNNKEL (reference sequence). Germline trimming cut 5 bases from V and 6 bases from J; bases unmatched to any gene: 5. The CDR3 loop spans 14 amino acids. The CDR3 loop is CASSVHRGPNIQYF. CDR3 in DNA: TGTGCCAGCAGCGTCCACAGGGGGCCAAACATTCAGTACTTC.

The CDR3 spells CASSLRGGAAGELFF. CDR3 nucleotides: TGTGCCAGCAGCTTACGCGGGGGGGCCGCCGGGGAGCTGTTTTTT. This chain uses TRBV7-2 with TRBJ2-2; 9 nucleotides agree with TRBD2. After removal of 2 bases from V and 6 bases from J, the junction contained 4 bases not matched to a gene. Per the germline V gene, CDR1 is SGHTA and CDR2 is FQGNSA. The CDR3 sequence is 15 residues long.

The gene calls are TRBV6-6 and TRBJ1-5; D is perhaps TRBD1 (6 bases). The CDR3 is made up of 15 amino acids. The germline V gene encodes CDR1 MNHNY and CDR2 SVGAGI (reference sequence). Trimming took 2 bases from V and 1 from J, leaving 9 bases between them. CDR3 residues: CASSYGTQSNQPQHF. CDR3 nucleotide sequence: TGTGCCAGCAGTTACGGGACACAAAGCAATCAGCCCCAGCATTTT.

The J gene is TRBJ2-3, the V gene TRBV20-1; 8 positions agree with TRBD2. CDR3 length: 14 amino acids. The germline V gene has CDR1 DFQATT and CDR2 SNEGSKA (reference sequence). V lost 3 bases to trimming and J lost 0 bases; unmatched junction nucleotides: 2. CDR3 DNA sequence: TGCAGTGCTAGTCCGGGGGGGAGCACAGATACGCAGTATTTT. It codes for CSASPGGSTDTQYF.

This clone showed up just once. The V call is TRBV6-5, the J call TRBJ2-7; D may be TRBD1 (6 bases). The germline gives CDR1 MNHEY, CDR2 SVGAGI. The length of the CDR3 is 14 residues. V shed 6 bases and J shed 0 bases, with 12 bases lying between them. The DNA of the CDR3 is TGTGCCAGCAGCGGGACACTAAGCTCCTACGAGCAGTACTTC. Protein sequence: CASSGTLSSYEQYF.

This clone was observed a few times. The chain recombines TRBV28 with TRBJ1-5, with a weak D call TRBD1 (5 bases). The CDR3 is 16 amino acids. CDR1 MDHEN and CDR2 SYDVKM come from the germline V gene. V was trimmed by 2 bases and J by 2 bases, leaving 13 bases between them. The CDR3 nucleotides are TGTGCCAGCAGTTTACAGCAGGGTTTTGGCAATCAGCCCCAGCATTTT. Translating it yields CASSLQQGFGNQPQHF.

V gene TRBV7-9 combines with J gene TRBJ2-3, with 7 bases lining up with TRBD2. Losses at the gene ends were 6 bases for V and 6 bases for J; bases not matched to a gene: 15. CDR1 and CDR2 from the germline V gene are SEHNR and FQNEAQ (reference sequence). The CDR3 sequence is 16 residues long. The CDR3 sequence: CASSDARAGRRDTQYF. CDR3 bases: TGTGCCAGCAGTGATGCGAGGGCCGGGAGGAGGGATACGCAGTATTTT.

This clone was seen a handful of times. The chain recombines TRBV18 with TRBJ2-1; 8 bases are shared with TRBD1. The CDR3 sequence is 15 residues long. CDR1 is KGHSH and CDR2 is LQKENI in the germline V gene. The V segment lost 4 bases and the J segment 0 bases; nucleotides outside the gene matches: 2. CDR3 coding DNA: TGTGCCAGCTCACGAACAGGGGGCTCCTACAATGAGCAGTTCTTC. It is translated as CASSRTGGSYNEQFF.

The chain recombines TRBV6-5 with TRBJ2-7, with TRBD2 matching 10 bases. Germline trimming cut 0 bases from V and 3 bases from J; bases unmatched to any gene: 2. This CDR3 comprises 15 residues. Germline-derived CDR1 and CDR2 are MNHEY and SVGAGI. CDR3 nucleotides: TGTGCCAGCAGTTACTCCCCTAGCGGGAGCTACGAGCAGTACTTC. This encodes CASSYSPSGSYEQYF.

CDR3 DNA: TGTGCCAGCAGCCCCTGGGGGGACCGGCAGAATTCACCCCTCCACTTT. Encoded protein: CASSPWGDRQNSPLHF. This sequence joins TRBV3-1 (or the pseudogene TRBV3-2) and TRBJ1-6; weak D call: TRBD1 (5 bases). Per the germline V gene, CDR1 is LGHDT and CDR2 is YNNKEL (reference sequence). This CDR3 spans 16 amino acids. V was pared by 4 bases and J by 7 bases, with 17 bases between.

The chain joins TRBV11-2 to TRBJ2-2; D possibly corresponds to TRBD1 (6 bases). V was shortened by 4 bases and J by 6 bases, with 18 bases between the two germline ends. There are 16 residues in the CDR3. Germline-derived CDR1 and CDR2 are SGHAT and FQNNGV. The DNA for the CDR3 is TGTGCCAGCAGCTCGGGACAAATGTGGCCCCCCGGGGAGCTGTTTTTT. Protein: CASSSGQMWPPGELFF.

The rearrangement uses TRBV6-2 or TRBV6-3 and TRBJ2-3; 9 nucleotides line up with TRBD2. The CDR3 consists of 18 residues. V lost 0 bases, J lost 6 bases, and 13 bases stayed unmatched. CDR1 is MNHEY, CDR2 SVGEGT, per germline. The CDR3 nucleotides read TGTGCCAGCAGTTACTCCCTCAGGACTAGCGCCCAACGCGATACGCAGTATTTT. Translation: CASSYSLRTSAQRDTQYF.

The V gene is TRBV19, the J gene TRBJ2-7, with 8 bases matching TRBD2. CDR3 size: 17 residues. J was trimmed by 6 bases and V by 5 bases; bases with no gene match: 18. Germline V lookup: CDR1 LNHDA, CDR2 SQIVND (reference sequence). The CDR3 DNA reads as TGTGCCAGTAGTCCTTCTGGGGTGAGCGGGAGTCCTCGCGAGCAGTACTTC. It yields the protein CASSPSGVSGSPREQYF. The full variable domain, in which reference TRBV19 and TRBJ2-7 provide the parts outside the CDR3, is DGGITQSPKYLFRKEGQNVTLSCEQNLNHDAMYWYRQDPGQGLRLIYYSQIVNDFQKGDIAEGYSVSREKKESFPLTVTSAQKNPTAFYLCASSPSGVSGSPREQYFGPGTRLTVT.

This clone was seen a single time. J is TRBJ1-1 and V is TRBV11-3; D may be TRBD1 (6 bases). There are 13 residues in the CDR3. Germline V gives CDR1 SGHNT, CDR2 YENEEA. V was trimmed by 9 bases and J by 1 base, leaving 12 bases between them. For the CDR3, the DNA is TGTGCCAGTTACCGGGGGGCGAACACTGAAGCTTTCTTT. It codes for CASYRGANTEAFF.